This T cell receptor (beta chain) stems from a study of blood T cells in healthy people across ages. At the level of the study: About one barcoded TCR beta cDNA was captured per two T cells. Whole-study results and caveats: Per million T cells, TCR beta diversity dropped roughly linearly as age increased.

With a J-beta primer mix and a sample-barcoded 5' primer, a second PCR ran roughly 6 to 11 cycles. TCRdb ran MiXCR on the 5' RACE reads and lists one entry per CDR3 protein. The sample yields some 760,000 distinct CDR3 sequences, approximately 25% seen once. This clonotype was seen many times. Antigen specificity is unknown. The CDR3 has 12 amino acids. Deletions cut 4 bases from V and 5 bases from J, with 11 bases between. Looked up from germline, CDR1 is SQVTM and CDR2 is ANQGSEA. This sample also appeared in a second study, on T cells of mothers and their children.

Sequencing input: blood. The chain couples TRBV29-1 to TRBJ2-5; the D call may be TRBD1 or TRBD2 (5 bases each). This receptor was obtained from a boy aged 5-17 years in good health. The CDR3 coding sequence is TGCAGCGTTGGAGGGGTTTATGAGACCCAGTACTTC. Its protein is CSVGGVYETQYF.